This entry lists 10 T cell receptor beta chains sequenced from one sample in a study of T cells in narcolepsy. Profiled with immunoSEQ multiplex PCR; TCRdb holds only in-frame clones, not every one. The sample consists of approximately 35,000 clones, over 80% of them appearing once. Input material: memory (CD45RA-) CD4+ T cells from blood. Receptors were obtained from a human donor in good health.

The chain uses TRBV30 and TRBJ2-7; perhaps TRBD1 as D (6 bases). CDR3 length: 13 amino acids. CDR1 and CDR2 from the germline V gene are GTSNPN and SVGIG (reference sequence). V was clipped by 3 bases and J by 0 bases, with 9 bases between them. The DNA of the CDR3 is TGTGCCTGGAGCGACAGGTACTCCTACGAGCAGTACTTC. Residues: CAWSDRYSYEQYF. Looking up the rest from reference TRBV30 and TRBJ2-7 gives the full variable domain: SQTIHQWPATLVQPVGSPLSLECTVEGTSNPNLYWYRQAAGRGLQLLFYSVGIGQISSEVPQNLSASRPQDRQFILSSKKLLLSDSGFYLCAWSDRYSYEQYFGPGTRLTVT.

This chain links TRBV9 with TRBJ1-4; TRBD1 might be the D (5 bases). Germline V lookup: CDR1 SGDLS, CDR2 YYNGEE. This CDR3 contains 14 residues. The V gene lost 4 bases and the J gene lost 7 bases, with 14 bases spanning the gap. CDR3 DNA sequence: TGTGCCAGCAGCTCCGGGACGGTCGGTGAAAAACTGTTTTTT. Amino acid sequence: CASSSGTVGEKLFF. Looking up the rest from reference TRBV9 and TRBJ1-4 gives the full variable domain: DSGVTQTPKHLITATGQRVTLRCSPRSGDLSVYWYQQSLDQGLQFLIQYYNGEERAKGNILERFSAQQFPDLHSELNLSSLELGDSALYFCASSSGTVGEKLFFGSGTQLSVL.

In nucleotides, the CDR3 is TGCGCCACCGGCTCCCCCGGGGAAGAGACCCAGTACTTC. The encoded protein is CATGSPGEETQYF. This chain joins TRBV5-1 and TRBJ2-5, with D perhaps matching TRBD2 (5 bases). CDR1 is SGHRS, CDR2 YFSETQ, per germline. The length of the CDR3 is 13 residues. Trimming shortened V by 9 bases and J by 3 bases, and 15 bases separated the two germline ends.

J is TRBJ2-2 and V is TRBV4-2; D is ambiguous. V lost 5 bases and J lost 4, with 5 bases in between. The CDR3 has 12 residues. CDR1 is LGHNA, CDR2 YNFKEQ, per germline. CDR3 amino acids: CASSFATGELFF. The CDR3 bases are TGTGCCAGCAGCTTCGCCACCGGGGAGCTGTTTTTT.

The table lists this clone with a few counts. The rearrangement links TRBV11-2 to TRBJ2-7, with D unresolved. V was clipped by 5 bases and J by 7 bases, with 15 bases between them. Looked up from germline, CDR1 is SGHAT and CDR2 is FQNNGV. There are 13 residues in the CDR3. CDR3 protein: CASSASFVGEQYF. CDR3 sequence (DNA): TGTGCCAGCAGCGCCTCTTTCGTTGGTGAGCAGTACTTC. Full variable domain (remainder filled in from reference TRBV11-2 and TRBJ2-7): EAGVAQSPRYKIIEKRQSVAFWCNPISGHATLYWYQQILGQGPKLLIQFQNNGVVDDSQLPKDRFSAERLKGVDSTLKIQPAKLEDSAVYLCASSASFVGEQYFGPGTRLTVT.

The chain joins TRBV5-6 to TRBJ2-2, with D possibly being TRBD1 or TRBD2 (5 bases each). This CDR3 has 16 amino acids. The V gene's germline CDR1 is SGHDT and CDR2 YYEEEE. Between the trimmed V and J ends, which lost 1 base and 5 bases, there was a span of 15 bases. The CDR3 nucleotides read TGTGCCAGCAGCTTGTTTGAGGGCTGGGGGACCGGGGAGCTGTTTTTT. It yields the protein CASSLFEGWGTGELFF.

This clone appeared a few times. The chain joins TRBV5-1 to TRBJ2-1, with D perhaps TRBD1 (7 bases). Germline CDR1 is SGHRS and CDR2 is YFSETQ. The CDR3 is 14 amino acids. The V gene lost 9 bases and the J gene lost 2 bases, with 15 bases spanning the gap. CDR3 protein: CATPPGGPYNEQFF. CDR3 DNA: TGCGCCACCCCCCCAGGGGGGCCCTACAATGAGCAGTTCTTC.

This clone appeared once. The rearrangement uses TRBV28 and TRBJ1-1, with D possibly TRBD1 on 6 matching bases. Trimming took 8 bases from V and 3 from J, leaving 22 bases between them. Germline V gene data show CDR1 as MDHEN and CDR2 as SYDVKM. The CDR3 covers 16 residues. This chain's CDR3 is CASLRSRPGAHTEAFF. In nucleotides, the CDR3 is TGTGCCAGCCTTCGCAGTCGGCCGGGGGCGCACACTGAAGCTTTCTTT.

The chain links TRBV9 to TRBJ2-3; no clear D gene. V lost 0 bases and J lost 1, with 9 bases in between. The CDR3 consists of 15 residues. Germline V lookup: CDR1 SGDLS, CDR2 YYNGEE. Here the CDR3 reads CASSVVPQGTDTQYF. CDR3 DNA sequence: TGTGCCAGCAGCGTAGTTCCCCAGGGCACAGATACGCAGTATTTT. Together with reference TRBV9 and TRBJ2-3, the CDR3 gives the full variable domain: DSGVTQTPKHLITATGQRVTLRCSPRSGDLSVYWYQQSLDQGLQFLIQYYNGEERAKGNILERFSAQQFPDLHSELNLSSLELGDSALYFCASSVVPQGTDTQYFGPGTRLTVL.

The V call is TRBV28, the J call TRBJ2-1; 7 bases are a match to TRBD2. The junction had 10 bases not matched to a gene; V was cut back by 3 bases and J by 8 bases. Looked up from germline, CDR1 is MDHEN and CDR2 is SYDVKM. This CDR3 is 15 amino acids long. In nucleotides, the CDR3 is TGTGCCAGCAGTTTCAGGAGGACTAGTGGGGATGAGCAGTTCTTC. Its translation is CASSFRRTSGDEQFF.